The 2 T cell receptor beta chains presented below share a single source sample, sequenced in a study of blood T cell repertoires in COVID-19. TCRdb's table, derived via immunoSEQ multiplex PCR, lists solely in-frame clones and lacks some. This sample carries about 370,000 clones, 75% to 90% of them seen once, and the ten largest clones take less than 1.2%. Sequenced input: PBMCs or T cells enriched from blood (not recorded which). These receptors came from a man between 18 and 29 years old who had recovered from COVID-19.

The chain employs TRBV5-8 and TRBJ1-1; D might be TRBD1 (6 bases). Trimming took 2 bases from V and 5 from J, leaving 7 bases between them. The germline V gene encodes CDR1 SGHTS and CDR2 YDEGEE. CDR3 length: 12 amino acids. The chain's CDR3 is CASSLQGTEAFF. The CDR3 DNA reads TGTGCCAGCAGCTTACAGGGAACTGAAGCTTTCTTT. Based on the CDR3 plus reference TRBV5-8 and TRBJ1-1, the full variable domain is EAGVTQSPTHLIKTRGQQATLRCSPISGHTSVYWYQQALGLGLQFLLWYDEGEERNRGNFPPRFSGRQFPNYSSELNVNALELEDSALYLCASSLQGTEAFFGQGTRLTVV.

The chain combines TRBV18 with TRBJ1-1, with D unclear. Between the trimmed V and J ends, which lost 6 bases and 5 bases, there was a span of 13 bases. Germline V gene sequence: CDR1 KGHSH, CDR2 LQKENI. The CDR3 contains 13 residues. CDR3 sequence (DNA): TGTGCCAGCTCGGACTCACGGGGAACTGAAGCTTTCTTT. Translated, it gives CASSDSRGTEAFF.